This T cell receptor (beta chain) stems from a study of cytomegalovirus exposure and HLA in healthy donors. The PCR contained 60 Vbeta and 13 Jbeta primers. The protocol was immunoSEQ multiplex PCR, while the TCRdb copy is restricted to in-frame clones and leaves out a portion. The sample yields 100,000 or so clones, 12% to 15% seen once. The V and J ends lost 1 base and 4 bases, in that order; junction bases with no gene match: 9. Germline-derived CDR1 and CDR2 are SGHTA and FQGNSA. The CDR3 extends over 18 amino acids. This clone was counted between two and nine times. Its antigen is unknown. The study, taken as a whole, reports: The study assumed roughly uniform donor sequencing depth for presence/absence analyses. For TCR beta chains, V- and J-gene trimming was later linked to a missense DCLRE1C variant. Per a later analysis, about 18,000 TCR beta sequences showed association with HLA alleles at 0.05 false discovery rate.

Likely unrecorded immune exposures existed in these nominally healthy donors. The sequenced sample was PBMCs. The chain combines TRBV7-2 with TRBJ2-6; 8 bases match TRBD1. This clonotype was sampled from a female donor in good health and CMV-seronegative. The CDR3 nucleotides are TGTGCCAGCAGCTTAGGTCAGGGGGCCCCTTACGGGGCCAACGTCCTGACTTTC. It encodes CASSLGQGAPYGANVLTF.